Given below is one TCR beta chain in context. Its specificity is unknown. The data are from a study of cytomegalovirus exposure and HLA in healthy donors. General study findings and limits: Sequencing artifact likely explains a cluster of highly shared sequence variants.

Germline trimming cut 1 base from V and 3 bases from J; bases unmatched to any gene: 5. Per germline, CDR1 SGHVS and CDR2 FQNEAQ. The CDR3 runs to 15 residues. PCR amplification relied on 60 Vbeta primers (plus 13 Jbeta primers). In the authors' methods: About 88 million unique TCR beta chains, about 10 million of them shared, were counted by a later analysis. The table came from immunoSEQ multiplex PCR; TCRdb's copy has only in-frame clones and leaves some out. V, J and clone size are taken as reported in that table, and D and trimming were inferred from the DNA itself. In the table there are under 150,000 clones, around 80% of which are singletons.

The receptor was isolated from a boy younger than 10 in good health and CMV-seronegative. This chain joins TRBV7-8 and TRBJ1-1, with 7 positions matching TRBD1. The sequencing input was PBMCs. The DNA of the CDR3 is TGTGCCAGCAGCTTAGAATGGGACAGAGACACTGAAGCTTTCTTT. This translates into CASSLEWDRDTEAFF.